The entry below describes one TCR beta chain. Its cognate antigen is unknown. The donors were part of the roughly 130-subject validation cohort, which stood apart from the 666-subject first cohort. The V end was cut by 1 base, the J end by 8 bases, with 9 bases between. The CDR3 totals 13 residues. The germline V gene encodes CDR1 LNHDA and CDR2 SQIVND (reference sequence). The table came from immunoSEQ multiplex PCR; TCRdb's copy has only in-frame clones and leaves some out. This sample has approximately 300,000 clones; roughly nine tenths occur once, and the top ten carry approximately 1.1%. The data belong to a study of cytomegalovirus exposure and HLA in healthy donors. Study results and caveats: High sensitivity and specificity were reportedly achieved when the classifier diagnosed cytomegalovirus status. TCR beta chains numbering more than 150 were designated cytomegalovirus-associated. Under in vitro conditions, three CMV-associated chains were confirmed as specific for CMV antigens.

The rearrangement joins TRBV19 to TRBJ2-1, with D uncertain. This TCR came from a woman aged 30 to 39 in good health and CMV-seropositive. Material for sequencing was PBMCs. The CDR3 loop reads CASSIGPQYEQFF. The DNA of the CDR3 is TGTGCCAGTAGTATAGGACCCCAGTATGAGCAGTTCTTC.